This T cell receptor (beta chain) originates from a study of blood T cell repertoires in COVID-19. Whole-study context: PBMCs, B-cell-depleted T cells, or T cells were the source of the cDNA or gDNA that made up the material.

CDR1 and CDR2 from the germline V gene are MNHEY and SVGAGI. V lost 6 bases, J lost 4 bases, and 10 bases lay in between. The CDR3 covers 13 residues. Either two negative PCRs, clearance, or symptom resolution qualified Cohort 3 donors as recovered. Only in-frame clones appear in the TCRdb table, and some are missing; sequencing was by immunoSEQ multiplex PCR. The sample records 400,000 to 450,000 clones, roughly nine tenths being singletons. The genes are TRBV6-5 and TRBJ1-5; D is perhaps TRBD1 (6 bases). The clonotype originates from a man between 25 and 39 years old who had recovered from COVID-19. Sequencing input: PBMCs or T cells enriched from blood (not recorded which). CDR3: CASRPTGNQPQHF. The DNA of the CDR3 is TGTGCCAGCAGGCCCACAGGGAATCAGCCCCAGCATTTT.